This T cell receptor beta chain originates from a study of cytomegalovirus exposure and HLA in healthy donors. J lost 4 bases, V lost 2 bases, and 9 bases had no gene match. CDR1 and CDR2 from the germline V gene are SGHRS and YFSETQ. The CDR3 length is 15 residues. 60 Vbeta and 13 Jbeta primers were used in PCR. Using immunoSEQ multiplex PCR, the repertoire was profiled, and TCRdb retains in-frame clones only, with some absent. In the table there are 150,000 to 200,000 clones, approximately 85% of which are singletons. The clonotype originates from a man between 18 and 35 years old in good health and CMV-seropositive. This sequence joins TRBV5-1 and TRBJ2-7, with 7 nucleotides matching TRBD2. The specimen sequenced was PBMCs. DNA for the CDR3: TGCGCCAGCAGCTTTGACGGCCTGGGGGGGTACGAGCAGTACTTC. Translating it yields CASSFDGLGGYEQYF.